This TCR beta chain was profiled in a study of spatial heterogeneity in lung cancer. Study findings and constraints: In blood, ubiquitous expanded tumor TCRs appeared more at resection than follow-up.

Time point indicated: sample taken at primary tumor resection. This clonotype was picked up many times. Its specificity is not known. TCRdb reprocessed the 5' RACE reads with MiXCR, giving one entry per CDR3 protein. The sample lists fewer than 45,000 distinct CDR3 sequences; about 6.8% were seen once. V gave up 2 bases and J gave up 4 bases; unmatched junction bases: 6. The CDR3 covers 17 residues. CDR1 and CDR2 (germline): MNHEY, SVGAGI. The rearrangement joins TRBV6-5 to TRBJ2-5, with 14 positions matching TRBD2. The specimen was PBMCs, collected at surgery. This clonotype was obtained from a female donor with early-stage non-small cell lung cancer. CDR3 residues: CASSYKTSGGGPETQYF. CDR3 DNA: TGTGCCAGCAGTTACAAGACTAGCGGGGGGGGTCCAGAGACCCAGTACTTC.